This TCR beta chain was sequenced for a study of blood T cell repertoires in COVID-19. Overall study: Acute and convalescent COVID-19 samples came from the United States, Italy and Spain. T cells, B-cell-depleted T cells, or PBMCs supplied cDNA or gDNA.

Germline V gene data show CDR1 as MRHNA and CDR2 as SNTAGT. The CDR3 consists of 13 residues. Cohort placement rested on clinical history that participants reported themselves. Study processing details: By means of reference gene primer amplification, nucleated cell counts were estimated. Here immunoSEQ multiplex PCR was the method, and the copy in TCRdb shows in-frame clones only, minus some. Clonal size and the V and J genes are those of that table, whereas D and trimming came from the DNA. The profile shows 250,000 to 300,000 clones, about 86% of them singletons. The sequenced sample was PBMCs or T cells enriched from blood (not recorded which). This TCR was sampled from a man aged 25-45 years with acute COVID-19. This chain joins TRBV6-4 and TRBJ2-2; weak D call: TRBD1 (6 bases). The CDR3 loop reads CEAPTGDTGELFF. CDR3 in DNA: TGTGAAGCCCCGACAGGAGATACCGGGGAGCTGTTTTTT.